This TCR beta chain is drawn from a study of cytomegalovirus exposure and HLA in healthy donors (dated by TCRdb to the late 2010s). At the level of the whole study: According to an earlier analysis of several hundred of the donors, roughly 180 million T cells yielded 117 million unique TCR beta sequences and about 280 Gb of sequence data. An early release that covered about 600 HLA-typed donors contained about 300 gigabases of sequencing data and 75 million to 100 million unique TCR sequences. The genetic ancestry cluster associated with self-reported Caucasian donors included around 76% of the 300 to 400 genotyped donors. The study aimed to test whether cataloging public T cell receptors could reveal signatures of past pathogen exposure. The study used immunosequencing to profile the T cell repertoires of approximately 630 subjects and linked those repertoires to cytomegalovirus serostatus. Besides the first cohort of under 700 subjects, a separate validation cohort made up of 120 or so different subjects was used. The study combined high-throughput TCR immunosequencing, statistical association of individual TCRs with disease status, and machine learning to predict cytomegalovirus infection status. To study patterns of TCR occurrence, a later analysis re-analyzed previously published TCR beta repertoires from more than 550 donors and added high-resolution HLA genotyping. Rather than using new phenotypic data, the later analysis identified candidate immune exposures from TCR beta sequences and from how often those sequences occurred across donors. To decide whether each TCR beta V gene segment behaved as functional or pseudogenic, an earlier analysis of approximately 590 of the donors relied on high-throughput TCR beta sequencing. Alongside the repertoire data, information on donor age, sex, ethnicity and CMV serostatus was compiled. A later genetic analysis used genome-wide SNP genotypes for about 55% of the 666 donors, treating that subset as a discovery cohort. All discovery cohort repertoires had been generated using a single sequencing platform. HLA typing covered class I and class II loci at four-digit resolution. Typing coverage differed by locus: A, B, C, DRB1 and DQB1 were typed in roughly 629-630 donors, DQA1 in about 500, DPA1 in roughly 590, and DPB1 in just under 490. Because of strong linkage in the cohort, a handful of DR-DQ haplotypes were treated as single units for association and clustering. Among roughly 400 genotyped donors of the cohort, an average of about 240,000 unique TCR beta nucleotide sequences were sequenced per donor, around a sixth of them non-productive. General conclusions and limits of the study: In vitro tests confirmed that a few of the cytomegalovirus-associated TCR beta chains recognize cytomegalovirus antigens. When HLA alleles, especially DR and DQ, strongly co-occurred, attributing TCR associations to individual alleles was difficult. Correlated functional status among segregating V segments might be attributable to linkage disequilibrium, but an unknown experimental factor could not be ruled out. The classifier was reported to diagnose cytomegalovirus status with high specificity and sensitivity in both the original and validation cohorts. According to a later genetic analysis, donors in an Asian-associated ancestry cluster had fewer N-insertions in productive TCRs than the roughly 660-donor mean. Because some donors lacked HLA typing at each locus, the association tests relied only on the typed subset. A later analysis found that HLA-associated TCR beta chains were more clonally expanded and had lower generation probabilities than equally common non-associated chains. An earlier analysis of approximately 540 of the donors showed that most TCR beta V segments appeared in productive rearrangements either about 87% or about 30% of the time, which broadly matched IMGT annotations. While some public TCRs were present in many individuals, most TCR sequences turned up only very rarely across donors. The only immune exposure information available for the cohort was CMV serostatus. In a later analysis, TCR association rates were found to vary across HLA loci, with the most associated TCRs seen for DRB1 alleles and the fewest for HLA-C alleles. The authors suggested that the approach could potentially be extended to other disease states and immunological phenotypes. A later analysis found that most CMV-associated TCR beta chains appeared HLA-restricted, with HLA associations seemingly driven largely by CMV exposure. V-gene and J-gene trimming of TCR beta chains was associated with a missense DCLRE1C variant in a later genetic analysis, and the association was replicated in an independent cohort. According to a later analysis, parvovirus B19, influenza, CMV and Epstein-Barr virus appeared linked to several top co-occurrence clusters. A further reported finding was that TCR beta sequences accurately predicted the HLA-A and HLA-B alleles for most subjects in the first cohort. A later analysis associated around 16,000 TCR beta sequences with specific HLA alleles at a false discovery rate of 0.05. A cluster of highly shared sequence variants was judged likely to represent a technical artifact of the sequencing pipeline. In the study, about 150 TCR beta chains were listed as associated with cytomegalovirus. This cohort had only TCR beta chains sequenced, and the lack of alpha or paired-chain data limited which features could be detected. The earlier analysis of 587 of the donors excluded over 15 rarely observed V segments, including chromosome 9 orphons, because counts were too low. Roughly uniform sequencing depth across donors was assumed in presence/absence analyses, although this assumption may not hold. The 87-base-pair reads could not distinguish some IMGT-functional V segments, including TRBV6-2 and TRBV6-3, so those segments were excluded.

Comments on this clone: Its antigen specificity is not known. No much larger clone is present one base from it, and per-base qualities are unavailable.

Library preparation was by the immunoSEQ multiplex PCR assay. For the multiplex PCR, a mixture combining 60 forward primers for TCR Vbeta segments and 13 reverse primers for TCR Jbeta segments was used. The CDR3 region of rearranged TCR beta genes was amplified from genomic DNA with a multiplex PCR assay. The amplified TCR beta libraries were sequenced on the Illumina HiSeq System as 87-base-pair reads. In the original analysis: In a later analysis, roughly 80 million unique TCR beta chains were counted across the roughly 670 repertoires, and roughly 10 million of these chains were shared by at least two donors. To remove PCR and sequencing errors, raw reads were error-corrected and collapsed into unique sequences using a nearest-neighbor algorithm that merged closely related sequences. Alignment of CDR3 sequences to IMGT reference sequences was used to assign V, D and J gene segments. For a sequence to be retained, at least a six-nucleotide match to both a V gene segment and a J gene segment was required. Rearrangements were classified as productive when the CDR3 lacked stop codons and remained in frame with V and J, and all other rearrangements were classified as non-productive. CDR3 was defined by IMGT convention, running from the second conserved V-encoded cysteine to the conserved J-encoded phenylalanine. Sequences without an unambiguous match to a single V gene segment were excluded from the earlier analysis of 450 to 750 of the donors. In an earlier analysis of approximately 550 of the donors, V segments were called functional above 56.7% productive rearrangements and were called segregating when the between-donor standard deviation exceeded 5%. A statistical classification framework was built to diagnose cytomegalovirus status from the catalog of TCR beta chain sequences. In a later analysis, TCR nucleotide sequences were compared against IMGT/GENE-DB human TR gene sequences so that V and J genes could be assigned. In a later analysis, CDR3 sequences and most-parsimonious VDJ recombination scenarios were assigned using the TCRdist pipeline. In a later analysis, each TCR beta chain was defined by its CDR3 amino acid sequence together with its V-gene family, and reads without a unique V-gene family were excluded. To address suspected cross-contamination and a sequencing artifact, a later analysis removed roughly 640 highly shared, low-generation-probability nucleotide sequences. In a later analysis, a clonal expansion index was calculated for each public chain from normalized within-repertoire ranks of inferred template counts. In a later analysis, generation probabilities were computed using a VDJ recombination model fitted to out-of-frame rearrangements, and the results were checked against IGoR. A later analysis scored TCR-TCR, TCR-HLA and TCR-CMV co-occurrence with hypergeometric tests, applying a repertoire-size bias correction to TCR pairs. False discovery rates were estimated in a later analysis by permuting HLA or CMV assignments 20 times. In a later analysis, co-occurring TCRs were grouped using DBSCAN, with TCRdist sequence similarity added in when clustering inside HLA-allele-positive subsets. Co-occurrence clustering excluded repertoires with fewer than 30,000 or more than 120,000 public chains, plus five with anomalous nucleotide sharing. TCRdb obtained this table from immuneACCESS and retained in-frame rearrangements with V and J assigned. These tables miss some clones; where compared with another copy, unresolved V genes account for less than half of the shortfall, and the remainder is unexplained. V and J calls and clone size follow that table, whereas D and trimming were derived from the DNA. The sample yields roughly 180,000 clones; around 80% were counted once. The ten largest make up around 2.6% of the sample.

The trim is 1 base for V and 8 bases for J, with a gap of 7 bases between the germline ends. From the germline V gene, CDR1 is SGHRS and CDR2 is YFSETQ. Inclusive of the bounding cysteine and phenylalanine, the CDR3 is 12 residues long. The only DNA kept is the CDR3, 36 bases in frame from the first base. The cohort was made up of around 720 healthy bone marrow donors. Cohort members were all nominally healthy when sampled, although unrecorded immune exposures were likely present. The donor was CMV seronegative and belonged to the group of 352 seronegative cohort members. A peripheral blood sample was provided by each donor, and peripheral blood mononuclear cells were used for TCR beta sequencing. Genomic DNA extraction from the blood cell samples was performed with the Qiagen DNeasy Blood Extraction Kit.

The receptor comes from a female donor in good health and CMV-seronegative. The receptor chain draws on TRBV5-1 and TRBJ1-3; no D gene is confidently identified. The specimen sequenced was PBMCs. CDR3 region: CASSLSGDTIYF. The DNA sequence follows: TGCGCCAGCAGCTTGTCAGGTGACACCATATATTTT.